These T cell receptor beta chains were read from a single sample in a study of blood T cells in healthy people across ages. TCRdb analysed the 5' RACE reads with MiXCR anew, one entry per CDR3 protein. Among 590,000 or so distinct CDR3 sequences listed, 25% to 35% were seen once. Sequences were obtained from blood. These receptors came from a woman of 80 years or more in good health. Both conserved end residues are part of each CDR3. D genes are given only for firm matches. Not every row has a clone size; where given, it reads once, few, many or a size class.

TRBJ2-1	NA	15	TRBV9	few	CASSVVTGPTNELFF	TGTGCCAGCAGCGTAGTGACGGGGCCTACCAATGAGCTGTTCTTC
TRBJ2-5	TRBD2	14	TRBV5-1	many	CASSPGGGRETQYF	TGTGCCAGCAGCCCTGGGGGGGGTCGGGAGACCCAGTACTTC
TRBJ1-2	NA	16	TRBV7-2	NA	CASSPWSGVPSGGYTF	TGTGCCAGCAGCCCTTGGAGCGGGGTTCCGTCTGGTGGCTACACCTTC
TRBJ2-3	NA	13	TRBV29-1	NA	CSVATPSADTQYF	TGCAGCGTGGCTACCCCGTCGGCAGATACGCAGTATTTT
TRBJ1-1	NA	14	TRBV6-5	NA	CASSYGGEKSEAFF	TGTGCCAGCAGTTACGGGGGGGAGAAATCTGAAGCTTTCTTT
TRBJ2-6	NA	16	TRBV4-3	many	CASSQDGGEGANVLTF	TGCGCCAGCAGCCAAGATGGGGGAGAAGGGGCCAACGTCCTGACTTTC
TRBJ1-1	NA	14	TRBV6-2/TRBV6-3	few	CASSRNQGNTEAFF	TGTGCCAGCAGTCGGAATCAGGGTAACACTGAAGCTTTCTTT
TRBJ2-5	TRBD1	13	TRBV10-3	many	CAIRVGQGETQYF	TGTGCCATCAGGGTGGGACAGGGAGAGACCCAGTACTTC
TRBJ1-6	NA	13	TRBV6-6	few	CASSPKGNSPLHF	TGTGCCAGCAGCCCAAAGGGAAATTCACCCCTCCACTTT
TRBJ2-5	TRBD2	14	TRBV4-1	many	CASSQRTSGETQYF	TGCGCCAGCAGCCAAAGGACTAGCGGTGAGACCCAGTACTTC
TRBJ1-5	NA	17	TRBV28	NA	CASSLWGRAYSNQPQHF	TGTGCCAGCAGTTTATGGGGCAGGGCGTATAGCAATCAGCCCCAGCATTTT
TRBJ2-7	TRBD1	14	TRBV20-1	many	CSARDSDRDDEQYF	TGCAGTGCTAGAGATTCTGACAGGGATGACGAGCAGTACTTC
TRBJ2-3	NA	15	TRBV3-1	NA	CASSQDRAGSDTQYF	TGTGCCAGCAGCCAAGATCGGGCGGGGTCAGATACGCAGTATTTT
TRBJ1-1	NA	13	TRBV6-6	NA	CASLRGGETEAFF	TGTGCCAGCCTACGGGGGGGGGAAACTGAAGCTTTCTTT
TRBJ2-7	NA	15	TRBV3-1	many	CASSQEVGTSYEQYF	TGTGCCAGCAGCCAAGAGGTAGGGACCTCGTACGAGCAGTACTTC
TRBJ1-5	TRBD1	19	TRBV18	once	CASSLRQGVVDGGNQPQHF	TGTGCCAGCTCACTTCGACAGGGAGTAGTGGATGGGGGCAATCAGCCCCAGCATTTT
TRBJ2-5	NA	14	TRBV5-1	NA	CASSASQGTGEQYF	TGCGCCAGCAGCGCGTCACAGGGGACTGGTGAGCAGTACTTC
TRBJ2-2	NA	15	TRBV9	few	CASSGRSRGTGELFF	TGTGCCAGCAGCGGACGTAGTCGTGGGACCGGGGAGCTGTTTTTT
TRBJ2-7	NA	11	TRBV20-1	NA	CSATREYEQYF	TGCAGTGCTACGCGCGAATACGAGCAGTACTTC
TRBJ1-1	NA	15	TRBV5-1	many	CASSLHSDSNTEAFF	TGCGCCAGCAGCCTACACTCGGACTCAAACACTGAAGCTTTCTTT
TRBJ1-2	TRBD1	17	TRBV7-9	NA	CASSPGTGKSFTYGYTF	TGTGCCAGCAGCCCCGGGACAGGGAAGAGCTTTACTTATGGCTACACCTTC
TRBJ2-1	NA	16	TRBV7-2	NA	CASSTRQSIHHNEQFF	TGTGCCAGCAGCACCAGACAGAGCATCCATCACAATGAGCAGTTCTTC
TRBJ2-3	TRBD1	15	TRBV12-3/TRBV12-4	NA	CASRAGTGKTDTQYF	TGTGCCAGCAGAGCCGGGACAGGGAAGACAGATACGCAGTATTTT
TRBJ2-4	NA	14	TRBV7-2	many	CASSPRPLYDIQYF	TGTGCCAGCAGCCCCCGCCCGTTGTATGACATTCAGTACTTC
TRBJ1-1	NA	13	TRBV5-5	few	CASSFTGSTEAFF	TGTGCCAGCAGCTTTACAGGGTCCACTGAAGCTTTCTTT
TRBJ1-2	NA	13	TRBV28	NA	CASSDPLGYGYTF	TGTGCCAGCAGTGATCCTCTGGGGTATGGCTACACCTTC
TRBJ2-3	TRBD1	15	TRBV14	few	CASSRQGVGTDTQYF	TGTGCCAGCAGCCGACAGGGGGTGGGCACAGATACGCAGTATTTT
TRBJ2-3	TRBD1	16	TRBV5-6	many	CASTLGTGASTDTQYF	TGTGCCAGCACCCTCGGGACAGGGGCTAGCACAGATACGCAGTATTTT
TRBJ2-7	NA	14	TRBV6-2/TRBV6-3	many	CASSSRPGRYEQYF	TGTGCCAGCAGTTCCCGCCCAGGGCGATACGAGCAGTACTTC
TRBJ2-3	NA	13	TRBV27	many	CASSLLGRDTQYF	TGTGCCAGCAGTTTGTTAGGCCGAGATACGCAGTATTTT
TRBJ2-5	NA	14	TRBV7-9	once	CASSFLDSQETQYF	TGTGCCAGCAGCTTTTTGGACAGCCAAGAGACCCAGTACTTC
TRBJ2-5	NA	15	TRBV7-2	many	CASSFLRGFGETQYF	TGTGCCAGCAGCTTCCTAAGGGGGTTTGGGGAGACCCAGTACTTC
TRBJ1-1	NA	12	TRBV20-1	many	CSGFRGDTEAFF	TGCAGTGGTTTTAGGGGCGACACTGAAGCTTTCTTT
TRBJ2-5	NA	12	TRBV5-6	many	CASSPSGWTQYF	TGTGCCAGCAGCCCCTCAGGGTGGACCCAGTACTTC
TRBJ1-4	NA	15	TRBV7-3	few	CASSQDGEPNEKLFF	TGTGCCAGCAGCCAGGATGGGGAGCCGAATGAAAAACTGTTTTTT
TRBJ2-5	TRBD2	17	TRBV5-1	NA	CASSFTGTSGNQETQYF	TGCGCCAGCAGCTTCACCGGGACTAGCGGTAACCAAGAGACCCAGTACTTC
TRBJ1-1	NA	14	TRBV11-1	many	CASSYEGRATEAFF	TGTGCCAGCTCTTATGAGGGAAGAGCCACTGAAGCTTTCTTT
TRBJ2-1	TRBD2	18	TRBV7-2	NA	CASSFPGLVIPGDNEQFF	TGCGCCAGCAGCTTTCCGGGACTAGTTATCCCCGGGGACAATGAGCAGTTCTTC
TRBJ2-7	NA	17	TRBV21-1	NA	CASSKVGRDRSSYEQYF	TGTGCCAGCAGCAAAGTTGGGCGGGACAGGAGCTCCTACGAGCAGTACTTC
TRBJ2-7	TRBD1	14	TRBV10-3	once	CAISRDRSCYEQYF	TGTGCCATCAGTCGGGACAGGAGTTGCTACGAGCAGTACTTC
TRBJ2-7	NA	13	TRBV7-2	many	CASSSAGLYEQYF	TGTGCCAGCAGTTCGGCGGGACTCTACGAGCAGTACTTC
TRBJ1-2	NA	15	TRBV12-3/TRBV12-4	NA	CASGRRDLLKSGYTF	TGTGCCAGCGGCCGTCGTGACCTACTTAAGAGCGGCTACACCTTC
TRBJ1-4	NA	15	TRBV28	few	CASSLSGEGTEKLFF	TGTGCCAGCAGTTTATCGGGGGAAGGGACGGAAAAACTGTTTTTT
TRBJ2-3	TRBD2	18	TRBV5-1	many	CASSGTSGGLGSTDTQYF	TGCGCCAGCAGCGGGACTAGCGGGGGGCTCGGAAGCACAGATACGCAGTATTTT
TRBJ1-1	NA	17	TRBV9	NA	CASSVGIRTNGDTEAFF	TGTGCCAGCAGCGTAGGGATAAGGACTAATGGGGACACTGAAGCTTTCTTT
TRBJ2-2	NA	14	TRBV7-9	NA	CASSRGLDTGELFF	TGTGCCAGCAGCCGCGGACTGGACACCGGGGAGCTGTTTTTT
TRBJ2-7	TRBD1	19	TRBV30	NA	CAWSVQDLISGTGIIEQYF	TGTGCCTGGAGTGTTCAGGACCTAATCTCCGGGACAGGGATTATCGAGCAGTACTTC
TRBJ1-1	NA	11	TRBV7-2	few	CASSYKAKAFF	TGTGCCAGCAGCTATAAGGCCAAAGCTTTCTTT
TRBJ1-5	NA	12	TRBV20-1	many	CSARGVDQPQHF	TGCAGTGCTAGAGGGGTGGATCAGCCCCAGCATTTT